This T cell receptor (beta chain) derives from a study of a mutant IDH1 vaccine in newly diagnosed glioma. Study background: Once 4-6 weeks had passed after radiotherapy alone, vaccination started, or it started with temozolomide cycles.

On this clone itself: Its specificity is not known.

Stated time point: week 5, during vaccination. Every vaccination contained 300 ug of the mutant IDH1 20-mer peptide and was paired with topical imiquimod. V gave up 1 base and J gave up 6 bases; unmatched junction bases: 7. Germline lookup yields CDR1 LGHNA and CDR2 YNFKEQ. The CDR3 has 16 amino acids. Method: immunoSEQ multiplex PCR; TCRdb's copy keeps in-frame clones and lacks some. The sample includes 60,000 or so clones, around 84% seen only once; the top ten take nearly 7.5%. Sequencing was performed on PBMCs, taken from a glioma patient whose treatment included an IDH1 peptide vaccine. The receptor comes from a woman in her fifties or sixties with glioma. The chain is built from TRBV4-2 and TRBJ2-3; TRBD2 aligns across 10 bases. In DNA, the CDR3 is TGTGCCAGCAGCCAAGGTCTAACTAGCGGGGAGGATACGCAGTATTTT. It encodes CASSQGLTSGEDTQYF.